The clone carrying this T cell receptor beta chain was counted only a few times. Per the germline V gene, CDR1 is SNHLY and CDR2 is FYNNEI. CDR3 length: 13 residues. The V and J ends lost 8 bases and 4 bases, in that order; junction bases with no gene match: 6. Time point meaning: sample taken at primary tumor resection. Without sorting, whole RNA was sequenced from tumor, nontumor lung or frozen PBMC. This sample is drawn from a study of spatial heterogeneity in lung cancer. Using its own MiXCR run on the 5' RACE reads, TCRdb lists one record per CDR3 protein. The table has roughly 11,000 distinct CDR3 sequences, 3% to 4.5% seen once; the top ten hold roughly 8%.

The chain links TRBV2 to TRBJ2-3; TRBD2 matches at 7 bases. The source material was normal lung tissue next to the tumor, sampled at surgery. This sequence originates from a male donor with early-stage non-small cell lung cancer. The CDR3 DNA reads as TGTGCCAGCTTGAAGCGGGGCGCAGATACGCAGTATTTT. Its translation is CASLKRGADTQYF.